A single sample is the source of the 7 T cell receptor beta chains below, sequenced in a study of blood T cell repertoires in COVID-19. Repertoires were generated with immunoSEQ multiplex PCR, while TCRdb's copy carries only in-frame clones and drops some. The data show roughly 150,000 clones, about 83% seen once. The sample comprised peripheral blood. All receptors come from a woman of 80 years or more with acute or convalescent COVID-19.

The V call is TRBV19, the J call TRBJ1-5, with D perhaps TRBD1 (5 bases). The germline gives CDR1 LNHDA, CDR2 SQIVND (reference sequence). The CDR3 has 14 amino acids. The V gene lost 5 bases and the J gene lost 7 bases, with 15 bases spanning the gap. CDR3 in amino acids: CASSLGPGGQPQHF. CDR3 DNA: TGTGCCAGTAGTTTGGGACCCGGGGGGCAGCCCCAGCATTTT.

The chain combines TRBV7-2 with TRBJ2-5, with D uncertain. Looked up from germline, CDR1 is SGHTA and CDR2 is FQGNSA. V lost 5 bases and J 5 bases, leaving 6 bases between the germline ends. The CDR3 has 11 amino acids. The CDR3 coding sequence is TGTGCCAGCAGCCCGGGTGAGACCCAGTACTTC. Its translation is CASSPGETQYF.

The V call is TRBV5-5, the J call TRBJ1-4; maybe TRBD1 (6 bases). The V and J ends lost 4 bases and 3 bases respectively, with 13 bases between them. From germline, CDR1 is SGHKS and CDR2 YYEKEE (reference sequence). This CDR3 region has 15 residues. CDR3 coding DNA: TGTGCCAGCAGCCCACGGGGGGCCTCTAATGAAAAACTGTTTTTT. Translated, it gives CASSPRGASNEKLFF.

This clone has only one observation. J is TRBJ1-1 and V is TRBV13, with unresolved D. This CDR3 has 13 amino acids. Deletions cut 2 bases from V and 5 bases from J, with 9 bases between. The germline CDR1 and CDR2 sequences are PRHDT and FYEKMQ (reference sequence). The chain's CDR3 is CASSLYGGTEAFF. CDR3 nucleotides: TGTGCCAGCAGCTTATACGGCGGGACTGAAGCTTTCTTT.

This chain uses TRBV11-2 with TRBJ2-1, with D tentatively TRBD1 (6 bases). Trimming took 5 bases from V and 7 from J, leaving 15 bases between them. This CDR3 has 14 residues. From germline, CDR1 is SGHAT and CDR2 FQNNGV. Here the CDR3 reads CASSLRQVRNEQFF. CDR3 DNA: TGTGCCAGCAGCCTCCGACAGGTTAGGAATGAGCAGTTCTTC.

CDR3 DNA sequence: TGTGCCACCAGCAGAGATCTGATACGGGGTTCGGACACTGAAGCTTTCTTT. Protein product: CATSRDLIRGSDTEAFF. The J gene is TRBJ1-1, the V gene TRBV15, with D hard to call. The length of the CDR3 is 17 residues. Trimming took off 0 bases at V and 3 bases at J, with 17 bases between the two ends. Germline loops: CDR1 LNHNV, CDR2 YYDKDF (reference sequence).

This chain connects TRBV5-1 to TRBJ2-7, with D tentatively TRBD1 (5 bases). CDR3 size: 12 residues. Trimming left V 4 bases short and J 5 bases short, with 10 bases between. Germline V gene data show CDR1 as SGHRS and CDR2 as YFSETQ. In nucleotides, the CDR3 is TGCGCCAGCAGCCGGACAAGGAACGAGCAGTACTTC. Its protein product is CASSRTRNEQYF.